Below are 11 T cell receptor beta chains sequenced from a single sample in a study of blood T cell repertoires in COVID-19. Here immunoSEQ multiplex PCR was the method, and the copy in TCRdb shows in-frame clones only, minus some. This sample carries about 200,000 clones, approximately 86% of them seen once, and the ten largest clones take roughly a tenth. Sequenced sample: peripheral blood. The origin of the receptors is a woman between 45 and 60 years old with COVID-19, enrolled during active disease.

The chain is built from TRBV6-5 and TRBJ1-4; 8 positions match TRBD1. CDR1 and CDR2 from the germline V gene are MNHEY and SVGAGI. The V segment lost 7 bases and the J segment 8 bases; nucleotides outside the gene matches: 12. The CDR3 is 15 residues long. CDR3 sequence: CASKSPDRVGEKLFF. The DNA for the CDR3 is TGTGCCAGCAAATCCCCGGACAGGGTCGGCGAAAAACTGTTTTTT.

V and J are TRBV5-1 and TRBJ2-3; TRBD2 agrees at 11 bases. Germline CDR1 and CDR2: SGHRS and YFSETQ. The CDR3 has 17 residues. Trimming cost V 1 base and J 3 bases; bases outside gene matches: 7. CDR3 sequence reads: CASSLSLGLADTDTQYF. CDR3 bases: TGCGCCAGCAGCTTGTCACTGGGACTAGCGGATACAGATACGCAGTATTTT.

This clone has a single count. In DNA, the CDR3 is TGTGCCAGCAGTTCTCCCGGGACAGGGTATCAGCCCCAGCATTTT. It translates to CASSSPGTGYQPQHF. V gene TRBV6-2 or TRBV6-3 combines with J gene TRBJ1-5, with 9 positions matching TRBD1. Germline assignment: CDR1 MNHEY and CDR2 SVGEGT. V gave up 4 bases and J gave up 5 bases; unmatched junction bases: 6. CDR3 length: 15 amino acids.

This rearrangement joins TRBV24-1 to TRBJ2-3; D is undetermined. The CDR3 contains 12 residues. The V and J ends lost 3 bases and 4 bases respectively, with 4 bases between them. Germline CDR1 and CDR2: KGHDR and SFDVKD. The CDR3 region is CATSDTADTQYF. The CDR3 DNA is TGTGCCACCAGTGATACTGCAGATACGCAGTATTTT.

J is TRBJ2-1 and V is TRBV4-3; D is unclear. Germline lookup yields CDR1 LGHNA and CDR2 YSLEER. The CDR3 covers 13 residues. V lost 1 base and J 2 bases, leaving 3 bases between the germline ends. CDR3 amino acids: CASSQGPYNEQFF. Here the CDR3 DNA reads TGCGCCAGCAGCCAAGGGCCCTACAATGAGCAGTTCTTC.

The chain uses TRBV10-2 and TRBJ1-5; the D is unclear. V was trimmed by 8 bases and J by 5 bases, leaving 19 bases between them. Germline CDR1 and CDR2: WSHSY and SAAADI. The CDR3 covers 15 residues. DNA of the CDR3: TGCGCCAGCCAAACCTCCGGAGGGCTCTATCAGCCCCAGCATTTT. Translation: CASQTSGGLYQPQHF.

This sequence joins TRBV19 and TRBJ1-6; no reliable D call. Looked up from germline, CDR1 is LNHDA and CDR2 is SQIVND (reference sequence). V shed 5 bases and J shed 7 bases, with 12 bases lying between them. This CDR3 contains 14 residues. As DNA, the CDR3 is TGTGCCAGTAGTCCTAGGACGGGAAATTCACCCCTCCACTTT. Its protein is CASSPRTGNSPLHF.

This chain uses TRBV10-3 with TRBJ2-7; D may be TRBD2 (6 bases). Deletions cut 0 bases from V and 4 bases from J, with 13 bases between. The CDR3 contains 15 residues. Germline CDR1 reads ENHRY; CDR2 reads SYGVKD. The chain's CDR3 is CAISESEGSGYEQYF. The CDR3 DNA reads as TGTGCCATCAGTGAGTCGGAGGGGTCGGGGTACGAGCAGTACTTC.

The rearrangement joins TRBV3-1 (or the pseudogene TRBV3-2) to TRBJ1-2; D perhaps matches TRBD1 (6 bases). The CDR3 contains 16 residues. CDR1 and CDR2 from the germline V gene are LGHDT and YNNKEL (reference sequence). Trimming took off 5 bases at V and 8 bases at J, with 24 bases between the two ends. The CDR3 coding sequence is TGTGCCAGCAGCGCCCCCGGGACACCGGACGTGGAAGGCTACACCTTC. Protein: CASSAPGTPDVEGYTF.

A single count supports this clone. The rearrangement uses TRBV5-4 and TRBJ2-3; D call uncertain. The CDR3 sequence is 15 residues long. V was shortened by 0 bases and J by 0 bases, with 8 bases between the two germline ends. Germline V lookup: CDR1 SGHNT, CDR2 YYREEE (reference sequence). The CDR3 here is CASSLGQTSTDTQYF. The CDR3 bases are TGTGCCAGCAGCTTGGGGCAGACTAGCACAGATACGCAGTATTTT.

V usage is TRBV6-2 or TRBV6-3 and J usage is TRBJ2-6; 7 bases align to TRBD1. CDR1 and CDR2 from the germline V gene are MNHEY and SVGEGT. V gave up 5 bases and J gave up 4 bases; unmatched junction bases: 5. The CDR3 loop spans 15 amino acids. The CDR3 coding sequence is TGTGCCAGCAGTCCGACAGGGACAGGGGCCAACGTCCTGACTTTC. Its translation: CASSPTGTGANVLTF.